The 32 T cell receptor beta chains in this list originate from one sample, sequenced in a study of Graves' ophthalmopathy and Graves' hyperthyroidism. RNA served as the template for amplifying TCR beta CDR3 regions. HTBI primers were employed in first-round RT-PCR, then a second-round multiplex PCR followed. Each CDR3 protein gets one entry after TCRdb re-called the multiplex PCR reads with MiXCR. The sample includes 560,000 or so distinct CDR3 sequences, 39% of them seen just once. Input material: peripheral blood or thyroid tissue (not recorded which). The receptors here all came from an adult man with Graves' hyperthyroidism.

The CDR3, as DNA: TGCGCCAGCAGCTTGGGAAGCGGGCTCAATGAGCAGTTCTTC. Protein sequence: CASSLGSGLNEQFF. J is TRBJ2-1 and V is TRBV5-1, with D possibly being TRBD2 (6 bases). V lost 0 bases, J lost 6 bases, and 10 bases lay in between. In germline, CDR1 is SGHRS, CDR2 YFSETQ. This CDR3 region has 14 residues.

This clonotype was observed a handful of times. The chain uses TRBV12-3 or TRBV12-4 and TRBJ1-3, with 8 bases lining up with TRBD1. The J segment lost 4 bases and the V segment lost 6 bases, leaving 11 bases of the junction unmatched. The CDR3 length is 16 residues. CDR3 residues: CASSRDQGAWGNTIYF. DNA of the CDR3: TGTGCCAGCAGCCGGGATCAGGGGGCGTGGGGAAACACCATATATTTT.

This clonotype was seen a few times. The V and J genes are TRBV12-5 and TRBJ2-7; D gene unclear. CDR1 and CDR2 from the germline V gene are LGHNT and FRNRAP. V lost 6 bases, J lost 3 bases, and 12 bases lay in between. This CDR3 has 13 residues. In DNA form, the CDR3 reads TGTGCTAGTGGCTCCGGCCTAGACTACGAGCAGTACTTC. Translated, it gives CASGSGLDYEQYF.

The rearrangement links TRBV7-9 to TRBJ1-5, with D unresolved. CDR1 and CDR2 from the germline V gene are SEHNR and FQNEAQ (reference sequence). The V end was cut by 8 bases, the J end by 11 bases, with 22 bases between. CDR3 length: 14 residues. CDR3 in amino acids: CASGTSSGRKTQHF. DNA of the CDR3: TGTGCCAGCGGTACCTCTAGCGGGAGAAAGACCCAGCATTTT.

At least ten counts were recorded for this clonotype. The rearrangement links TRBV11-3 to TRBJ1-1; TRBD1 is a possible D gene (6 bases). With 3 bases removed from V and 4 bases from J, the gap between germline ends came to 12 bases. This CDR3 contains 14 residues. Per the germline V gene, CDR1 is SGHNT and CDR2 is YENEEA. The CDR3 loop is CASSLEGDTTEAFF. CDR3 in DNA: TGTGCCAGCAGCTTGGAGGGGGATACCACTGAAGCTTTCTTT.

This clonotype has a count of ten or more. The chain employs TRBV2 and TRBJ1-2; TRBD1 agrees at 10 bases. CDR1 and CDR2 from the germline V gene are SNHLY and FYNNEI. The CDR3 spans 16 residues. J was trimmed by 3 bases and V by 8 bases; bases with no gene match: 12. Written as DNA, the CDR3 is TGTGCCAGCCCTACAACAAGGGACAGGGGTTACTATGGCTACACCTTC. Translated: CASPTTRDRGYYGYTF. Full variable domain (outside the CDR3, taken from reference TRBV2 and TRBJ1-2): EPEVTQTPSHQVTQMGQEVILRCVPISNHLYFYWYRQILGQKVEFLVSFYNNEISEKSEIFDDQFSVERPDGSNFTLKIRSTKLEDSAMYFCASPTTRDRGYYGYTFGSGTRLTVV.

This clonotype was seen ten or more times. The CDR3 region has the DNA TGTGCCAGCAGCCCTACAGGGGTCCATGGCTACACCTTC. Residues: CASSPTGVHGYTF. The chain employs TRBV6-5 and TRBJ1-2; 7 nucleotides align to TRBD1. CDR3 length: 13 amino acids. The V and J ends lost 6 bases and 6 bases, in that order; junction bases with no gene match: 7. Germline V gene lookup returns CDR1 MNHEY and CDR2 SVGAGI.

In regard to this clonotype: A much larger clone sits a single nucleotide away, making a read error possible. The rearrangement links TRBV29-1 to TRBJ1-4; TRBD1 is a possible D gene (6 bases). CDR3 length: 13 residues. Germline V gene lookup returns CDR1 SQVTM and CDR2 ANQGSEA. Trimming took off 5 bases at V and 10 bases at J, with 17 bases between the two ends. CDR3 nucleotide sequence: TGCAGCGTTACTGACAGGAAAGGAGGAAAACTGTTTTTT. Encoded protein: CSVTDRKGGKLFF.

This clonotype was picked up many times. This chain joins TRBV29-1 and TRBJ2-5, with 9 bases lining up with TRBD2. V was clipped by 4 bases and J by 2 bases; unmatched bases: 8. Germline CDR1 SQVTM, CDR2 ANQGSEA. CDR3 length equals 15 residues. The CDR3 loop is CSVAVAGVVQETQYF. The CDR3, as DNA: TGCAGCGTTGCGGTAGCGGGAGTAGTTCAAGAGACCCAGTACTTC.

The chain joins TRBV29-1 to TRBJ2-7; 13 bases line up with TRBD2. The DNA end is more similar to TRBJ2-1, so the J call may be wrong. The CDR3 runs 15 residues. Germline loops: CDR1 SQVTM, CDR2 ANQGSEA. For the CDR3, the DNA is TGCAGCGTTGTCGGACTAGCGGGAGTATTTAGTGAGCAGTTCTTC. Translated: CSVVGLAGVFSEQFF.

Worth noting for this clonotype: This may stem from a read error, because a much larger clone lies one nucleotide away. The chain carries TRBV12-3 or TRBV12-4 and TRBJ1-1; TRBD1 might be the D (6 bases). The CDR3 runs to 12 residues. CDR3: CAGSFRTDEAFF. The DNA of the CDR3 is TGTGCCGGCAGTTTTAGGACAGATGAAGCTTTCTTT.

This chain uses TRBV7-9 with TRBJ1-5; maybe TRBD1 (6 bases). CDR1 is SEHNR, CDR2 FQNEAQ, per germline (reference sequence). Between the trimmed V and J ends, which lost 5 bases and 8 bases, there was a span of 19 bases. The CDR3 extends over 15 amino acids. CDR3 amino acids: CASSRDGTPREPQHF. CDR3 sequence (DNA): TGTGCCAGCAGCAGAGACGGGACACCGCGAGAGCCCCAGCATTTT.

This clonotype was recorded at least ten times. The chain combines TRBV25-1 with TRBJ1-5, with D tentatively TRBD1 (5 bases). The V and J ends lost 8 bases and 6 bases respectively, with 17 bases between them. Germline V lookup: CDR1 MGHDK, CDR2 SYGVNS. The CDR3 totals 14 residues. The CDR3, as DNA: TGTGCCAGCGCCCGGGCAGGGCAGGCTCAGCCCCAGCATTTT. Its translation is CASARAGQAQPQHF.

In this sample, this clonotype turned up many times. CDR3 sequence reads: CASSAPDRDYGYTF. CDR3 bases: TGTGCCAGCAGTGCCCCGGACAGGGACTATGGCTACACCTTC. This chain joins TRBV2 and TRBJ1-2; the match to TRBD1 covers 8 bases. The CDR3 is made up of 14 amino acids. Trimming cost V 4 bases and J 3 bases; bases outside gene matches: 4. Germline V gene sequence: CDR1 SNHLY, CDR2 FYNNEI.

This clonotype came up many times. The chain carries TRBV4-1 and TRBJ1-5, with TRBD1 as a possible D gene (5 bases). Trimming removed 4 bases from V and 3 bases from J, with 10 bases in between. The CDR3 extends over 14 amino acids. Germline V gene lookup returns CDR1 MGHRA and CDR2 YSYEKL. In DNA form, the CDR3 reads TGCGCCAGCAGCCGATTGGGGCTCAATCAGCCCCAGCATTTT. Translation gives CASSRLGLNQPQHF.

In the case of this clonotype: A single base separates this from a much larger clone, so it may be a read error. The genes are TRBV7-6 and TRBJ1-3; D is unclear. CDR3 length: 13 amino acids. The germline V gene encodes CDR1 SGHVS and CDR2 FNYEAQ. For the CDR3, the DNA is TGTGCCGGCAGCTTAAGGGAAGGAAACACCATATATTTT. Its protein product is CAGSLREGNTIYF.

This clonotype was picked up a small number of times. The DNA for the CDR3 is TGCAGTGCCTCTCAGGGGAGTAATAATTCACCCCTCCACTTT. Translating it yields CSASQGSNNSPLHF. The chain employs TRBV20-1 and TRBJ1-6, with D possibly TRBD1 on 6 matching bases. This CDR3 comprises 14 residues. Per the germline V gene, CDR1 is DFQATT and CDR2 is SNEGSKA (reference sequence). V lost 6 bases, J lost 5 bases, and 14 bases lay in between.

The chain has TRBV9 and TRBJ2-5, with D uncertain. Trimming took off 4 bases at V and 4 bases at J, with 14 bases between the two ends. This CDR3 is built from 14 residues. Germline lookup yields CDR1 SGDLS and CDR2 YYNGEE. CDR3 nucleotide sequence: TGTGCCAGCAGCCAGTTTGGCCAGTCAGAGACCCAGTACTTC. Residues: CASSQFGQSETQYF.

This clonotype occurred many times. The J gene is TRBJ1-5, the V gene TRBV12-5; no definite D call. Trimming left V 3 bases short and J 5 bases short, with 5 bases between. CDR3 length equals 12 residues. The germline V gene has CDR1 LGHNT and CDR2 FRNRAP. The CDR3 region is CASGFSDQPQHF. CDR3 coding DNA: TGTGCTAGTGGTTTCTCGGATCAGCCCCAGCATTTT.

In its sample, this clonotype was seen many times. This sequence joins TRBV2 and TRBJ2-2, with D uncertain. Per the germline V gene, CDR1 is SNHLY and CDR2 is FYNNEI. This CDR3 contains 14 residues. The V end lost 3 bases, the J end lost 6 bases, and 11 bases lay between the germline ends. CDR3 nucleotides: TGTGCCAGCAGTGAGACGAAGGTCGCCGGGGAGCTGTTTTTT. This codes for CASSETKVAGELFF.

This clonotype appeared many times. The rearrangement links TRBV6-1 to TRBJ2-5; a weak D match, TRBD1 (5 bases). The V end lost 6 bases, the J end lost 3 bases, and 11 bases lay between the germline ends. The CDR3 spans 13 residues. Germline CDR1 MNHNS, CDR2 SASEGT. DNA for the CDR3: TGTGCCAGCAGGGGCAGGGCAAAAGAGACCCAGTACTTC. Its protein product is CASRGRAKETQYF.

The chain employs TRBV19 and TRBJ2-3; D not resolved. CDR3 length: 13 amino acids. Germline V CDR1 and CDR2: LNHDA, SQIVND (reference sequence). V was clipped by 3 bases and J by 3 bases, with 7 bases between them. CDR3 sequence reads: CASSIIGTDTQYF. In DNA, the CDR3 is TGTGCCAGTAGTATTATCGGAACAGATACGCAGTATTTT.

The CDR3 is CASLKAVNTGELFF. The CDR3 coding sequence is TGTGCCAGCCTTAAGGCTGTGAACACCGGGGAGCTGTTTTTT. The chain couples TRBV6-5 to TRBJ2-2, with D unresolved. Per the germline V gene, CDR1 is MNHEY and CDR2 is SVGAGI. This CDR3 has 14 amino acids. Between the trimmed V and J ends, which lost 8 bases and 1 base, there was a span of 11 bases.

The chain links TRBV12-3 or TRBV12-4 to TRBJ2-7; the D gene is possibly TRBD1 (5 bases). The V end lost 0 bases, the J end lost 6 bases, and 15 bases lay between the germline ends. The CDR3 runs to 15 residues. The CDR3: CASSLAQGPVGEQYF. In DNA form, the CDR3 reads TGTGCCAGCAGTTTAGCGCAGGGCCCCGTAGGCGAGCAGTACTTC.

This clonotype was counted ten times or more. This chain uses TRBV20-1 with TRBJ2-7; either TRBD1 or TRBD2 may fit D (5 bases each). Trimming shortened V by 6 bases and J by 3 bases, and 9 bases separated the two germline ends. From germline, CDR1 is DFQATT and CDR2 SNEGSKA (reference sequence). CDR3 size: 11 residues. The CDR3 DNA follows: TGCAGTGCCGGGACCCTCTACGAGCAGTACTTC. This translates into CSAGTLYEQYF.

J is TRBJ2-5 and V is TRBV13; a weak D match, TRBD1 (6 bases). Per germline, CDR1 PRHDT and CDR2 FYEKMQ (reference sequence). V lost 8 bases and J 5 bases, leaving 15 bases between the germline ends. This CDR3 has 13 amino acids. CDR3 region: CASRSGVGETQYF. CDR3 nucleotide sequence: TGTGCCAGCCGGTCAGGGGTGGGTGAGACCCAGTACTTC.

The chain couples TRBV7-9 to TRBJ1-3, with D possibly matching TRBD1 (5 bases). CDR1 and CDR2 from the germline V gene are SEHNR and FQNEAQ (reference sequence). The CDR3 sequence is 14 residues long. Trimming removed 5 bases from V and 6 bases from J, with 14 bases in between. The CDR3 is CASSRSAGENTIYF. The CDR3 DNA reads TGTGCCAGCAGCCGATCCGCGGGGGAAAACACCATATATTTT.

The chain uses TRBV29-1 and TRBJ1-2; D may be TRBD1 (6 bases). CDR3 length: 12 amino acids. Germline CDR1 and CDR2: SQVTM and ANQGSEA. With 5 bases removed from V and 4 bases from J, the gap between germline ends came to 11 bases. The CDR3 sequence: CSVMDSSYGYTF. CDR3 sequence (DNA): TGCAGCGTTATGGACAGCAGCTATGGCTACACCTTC.

The rearrangement joins TRBV25-1 to TRBJ1-4; maybe TRBD1 (5 bases). Trimming stripped 6 bases from V and 1 base from J, with 18 bases between. The CDR3 has 17 residues. Germline assignment: CDR1 MGHDK and CDR2 SYGVNS. CDR3 sequence reads: CASSSGVGGVTNEKLFF. CDR3 coding DNA: TGTGCCAGCAGCTCTGGGGTTGGGGGTGTAACTAATGAAAAACTGTTTTTT.

The chain employs TRBV29-1 and TRBJ2-5; D perhaps matches TRBD1 (5 bases). The CDR3 is 13 residues long. Germline V gene data show CDR1 as SQVTM and CDR2 as ANQGSEA. The ends were cut back, 8 bases at V and 5 bases at J, with 18 bases in the middle. This CDR3 is CSSVIQGTETQYF. In DNA, the CDR3 is TGCAGCAGTGTGATCCAGGGCACGGAGACCCAGTACTTC.

The CDR3: CASSQVGTGTGHQPQHF. CDR3 in DNA: TGCGCCAGCAGCCAAGTCGGTACCGGGACAGGTCATCAGCCCCAGCATTTT. V usage is TRBV4-1 and J usage is TRBJ1-5; TRBD1 aligns across 8 bases. This CDR3 has 17 amino acids. From germline, CDR1 is MGHRA and CDR2 YSYEKL. The V gene end was trimmed by 1 base and the J gene end by 5 bases; junction bases not matched to a gene: 10.

The chain joins TRBV2 to TRBJ1-5; 10 bases fit TRBD1. The CDR3 loop spans 16 amino acids. Germline V gene sequence: CDR1 SNHLY, CDR2 FYNNEI. The J segment lost 1 base and the V segment lost 6 bases, leaving 6 bases of the junction unmatched. The CDR3 DNA sequence: TGTGCCAGCAGGCGACAGGGGGCTATGAGCAATCAGCCCCAGCATTTT. Residues: CASRRQGAMSNQPQHF. Supplemented by reference TRBV2 and TRBJ1-5, the full variable domain reads EPEVTQTPSHQVTQMGQEVILRCVPISNHLYFYWYRQILGQKVEFLVSFYNNEISEKSEIFDDQFSVERPDGSNFTLKIRSTKLEDSAMYFCASRRQGAMSNQPQHFGDGTRLSIL.